Each of the 27 T cell receptor beta chains below was sequenced from the same sample in a study of T cell responses to AZD1222 COVID-19 vaccine. TCRdb keeps only in-frame clones here, not all; method: immunoSEQ multiplex PCR. The data contain more than 30,000 clones, roughly 92% of them singletons. The sample in question was peripheral blood, obtained on day 0 of AZD1222 vaccination. The origin of the receptors is an adult in good health.

The chain employs TRBV5-1 and TRBJ2-2; 8 nucleotides match TRBD1. After removal of 4 bases from V and 4 bases from J, the junction contained 6 bases not matched to a gene. The CDR3 is 15 amino acids. Germline values: CDR1 SGHRS, CDR2 YFSETQ. The CDR3 DNA reads as TGCGCCAGCAGCCTACAGGGGGACGGCACCGGGGAGCTGTTTTTT. Translated: CASSLQGDGTGELFF.

This chain joins TRBV19 and TRBJ2-5; no clear D gene. The CDR3 is made up of 16 amino acids. CDR1 and CDR2 (germline): LNHDA, SQIVND (reference sequence). The V and J ends lost 4 bases and 2 bases respectively, with 17 bases between them. The CDR3 protein is CASSRQDRLTQETQYF. The DNA for the CDR3 is TGTGCCAGTAGTAGACAAGACCGGTTGACACAAGAGACCCAGTACTTC.

The chain carries TRBV10-3 and TRBJ2-7; D ambiguous. Germline V gene sequence: CDR1 ENHRY, CDR2 SYGVKD. The CDR3 has 12 amino acids. V was clipped by 6 bases and J by 7 bases, with 13 bases between them. The CDR3 reads CAISPDSVEQYF. CDR3 coding DNA: TGTGCCATCAGCCCTGATTCAGTAGAGCAGTACTTC.

V is TRBV19 and J is TRBJ2-7, with TRBD2 matching 8 bases. V trimming: 5 bases; J trimming: 7 bases; junction bases outside the gene matches: 16. This CDR3 spans 16 amino acids. Per germline, CDR1 LNHDA and CDR2 SQIVND (reference sequence). The CDR3 sequence is CASSPWGSGASGEQYF. The CDR3 DNA sequence: TGTGCCAGTAGTCCCTGGGGTAGCGGGGCTTCGGGGGAGCAGTACTTC.

The V gene is TRBV3-1 (or the pseudogene TRBV3-2), the J gene TRBJ2-1; the match to TRBD2 covers 8 bases. The CDR3 covers 15 residues. In germline, CDR1 is LGHDT, CDR2 YNNKEL (reference sequence). The ends lost 4 bases at V and 5 bases at J; junction bases unmatched: 7. The CDR3 nucleotides are TGTGCCAGCAGCCTTACTAGCGGTAACAACAATGAGCAGTTCTTC. Its translation is CASSLTSGNNNEQFF.

V and J are TRBV6-5 and TRBJ1-5; 7 positions agree with TRBD1. Germline V gene data show CDR1 as MNHEY and CDR2 as SVGAGI. The CDR3 length is 14 residues. V was clipped by 4 bases and J by 2 bases; unmatched bases: 2. The CDR3 sequence is CASSWTGGNQPQHF. CDR3 bases: TGTGCCAGCAGTTGGACAGGAGGCAATCAGCCCCAGCATTTT.

The rearrangement joins TRBV10-2 to TRBJ1-5; tentatively, D is TRBD1 (6 bases). V dropped 0 bases and J dropped 5 bases, with 11 bases sitting between them. Germline CDR1 and CDR2: WSHSY and SAAADI. The CDR3 consists of 15 residues. The CDR3 DNA reads as TGCGCCAGCAGTGAGTCGGGGGGGCTCCATCAGCCCCAGCATTTT. Translated, it gives CASSESGGLHQPQHF.

The chain carries TRBV15 and TRBJ2-1, with 11 bases matching TRBD2. The V and J ends lost 0 bases and 3 bases, in that order; junction bases with no gene match: 4. This CDR3 comprises 17 residues. The germline CDR1 and CDR2 sequences are LNHNV and YYDKDF (reference sequence). CDR3 loop: CATSRDVLAGGYNEQFF. The CDR3 DNA reads TGTGCCACCAGCAGAGATGTCCTAGCGGGGGGCTACAATGAGCAGTTCTTC. The whole variable domain, filled in from reference TRBV15 and TRBJ2-1, reads DAMVIQNPRYQVTQFGKPVTLSCSQTLNHNVMYWYQQKSSQAPKLLFHYYDKDFNNEADTPDNFQSRRPNTSFCFLDIRSPGLGDTAMYLCATSRDVLAGGYNEQFFGPGTRLTVL.

This rearrangement joins TRBV30 to TRBJ1-4, with TRBD1 matching over 8 bases. V lost 3 bases, J lost 7 bases, and 4 bases stayed unmatched. This CDR3 contains 13 residues. The germline gives CDR1 GTSNPN, CDR2 SVGIG (reference sequence). The CDR3, as DNA: TGTGCCTGGAGCAGGGGGCAGAGTGAAAAACTGTTTTTT. This gives the protein CAWSRGQSEKLFF. Filled out from reference TRBV30 and TRBJ1-4, the complete variable domain reads SQTIHQWPATLVQPVGSPLSLECTVEGTSNPNLYWYRQAAGRGLQLLFYSVGIGQISSEVPQNLSASRPQDRQFILSSKKLLLSDSGFYLCAWSRGQSEKLFFGSGTQLSVL.

This sequence joins TRBV9 and TRBJ2-7; 9 bases align to TRBD1. Trimming at V came to 3 bases and at J to 3 bases, leaving 4 bases not matched to a gene. Germline assignment: CDR1 SGDLS and CDR2 YYNGEE. The CDR3 is 14 residues long. CDR3 in DNA: TGTGCCAGCAGCGGGGACAGGGAGGACTACGAGCAGTACTTC. It encodes CASSGDREDYEQYF.

The CDR3 loop reads CASSHDRANQPQHF. The CDR3 region has the DNA TGTGCCAGCAGCCACGACAGGGCGAATCAGCCCCAGCATTTT. The chain couples TRBV7-8 to TRBJ1-5; 7 bases fit TRBD1. The V gene's germline CDR1 is SGHVS and CDR2 FQNEAQ. The CDR3 contains 14 residues. V gave up 5 bases and J gave up 4 bases; unmatched junction bases: 5.

The V call is TRBV19, the J call TRBJ1-3; unclear D gene. Per the germline V gene, CDR1 is LNHDA and CDR2 is SQIVND (reference sequence). V dropped 5 bases and J dropped 3 bases, with 8 bases sitting between them. The CDR3 is 13 amino acids. CDR3 amino acids: CASSALSGNTIYF. The CDR3 DNA follows: TGTGCCAGTAGTGCCTTGAGTGGAAACACCATATATTTT.

The chain combines TRBV21-1 with TRBJ1-2. TRBV21-1 is assigned pseudogene status. The CDR3 has 15 amino acids. CDR3 in amino acids: CASSKALLANYGYTF. CDR3 nucleotides: TGTGCCAGCAGCAAAGCGCTTCTAGCTAACTATGGCTACACCTTC.

The chain employs TRBV3-1 (or the pseudogene TRBV3-2) and TRBJ1-1; maybe TRBD1 (5 bases). Trimming removed 5 bases at V and 4 bases at J, with 11 bases between. In germline, CDR1 is LGHDT, CDR2 YNNKEL (reference sequence). CDR3 length equals 13 residues. The CDR3 is CASSTTVLTEAFF. DNA of the CDR3: TGTGCCAGCAGCACGACAGTTCTCACTGAAGCTTTCTTT.

The J gene is TRBJ1-3, the V gene TRBV4-3; D is unresolved. The germline CDR1 and CDR2 sequences are LGHNA and YSLEER. CDR3 length: 13 amino acids. Between the trimmed V and J ends, which lost 4 bases and 3 bases, there was a span of 7 bases. The CDR3 sequence is CASSLRIGNTIYF. The CDR3 DNA reads as TGCGCCAGCAGCCTCCGCATTGGAAACACCATATATTTT.

The chain joins TRBV4-3 to TRBJ2-1; 11 bases fit TRBD2. The CDR3 spans 19 residues. Germline V lookup: CDR1 LGHNA, CDR2 YSLEER. Trimming removed 6 bases from V and 4 bases from J; junction bases left unmatched: 17. CDR3 nucleotide sequence: TGCGCCAGCAGTCCATTACTAGCGGGGGCCCTACCACAATACAATGAGCAGTTCTTC. As protein: CASSPLLAGALPQYNEQFF.

The CDR3 region is CASSEGWSSYNEQFF. In DNA form, the CDR3 reads TGCGCCAGCAGTGAGGGCTGGAGCTCCTACAATGAGCAGTTCTTC. The chain recombines TRBV10-1 with TRBJ2-1; D is unresolved. The CDR3 sequence is 15 residues long. V was pared by 2 bases and J by 0 bases, with 8 bases between. Germline V gives CDR1 WNHNN, CDR2 SYGVQD (reference sequence).

The rearrangement joins TRBV2 to TRBJ1-4; TRBD1 matches 7 bases. Germline lookup yields CDR1 SNHLY and CDR2 FYNNEI. J gave up 4 bases and V 2 bases, and 4 bases lay outside the gene matches. The CDR3 has 15 residues. The CDR3 protein is CASSELGTVNEKLFF. Written as DNA, the CDR3 is TGTGCCAGCAGTGAATTAGGGACAGTTAATGAAAAACTGTTTTTT.

The CDR3 region is CASSPGLQETQYF. In DNA form, the CDR3 reads TGCGCCAGCAGCCCGGGACTCCAAGAGACCCAGTACTTC. The chain combines TRBV5-1 with TRBJ2-5; TRBD2 might be the D (6 bases). The CDR3 has 13 amino acids. Germline CDR1 reads SGHRS; CDR2 reads YFSETQ. V lost 4 bases and J 1 base, leaving 8 bases between the germline ends.

The chain links TRBV7-2 to TRBJ1-2; D gene ambiguous. Germline loops: CDR1 SGHTA, CDR2 FQGNSA. This CDR3 is 14 amino acids long. V lost 2 bases to trimming and J lost 4 bases, with 11 bases between them. CDR3 in amino acids: CASSLMGSPYGYTF. The DNA for the CDR3 is TGTGCCAGCAGCTTAATGGGGAGCCCCTATGGCTACACCTTC. The variable domain in full, completed from reference TRBV7-2 and TRBJ1-2, reads GAGVSQSPSNKVTEKGKDVELRCDPISGHTALYWYRQSLGQGLEFLIYFQGNSAPDKSGLPSDRFSAERTGGSVSTLTIQRTQQEDSAVYLCASSLMGSPYGYTFGSGTRLTVV.

This chain uses TRBV6-4 with TRBJ2-1, with 11 bases matching TRBD2. The germline CDR1 and CDR2 sequences are MRHNA and SNTAGT. With V trimmed by 1 base and J by 0 bases, 8 bases remained unmatched. CDR3 size: 19 residues. The CDR3 DNA reads TGTGCCAGCAGTGACTTTACTAGCGGGGGCTCTAGCTCCTACAATGAGCAGTTCTTC. Amino acids: CASSDFTSGGSSSYNEQFF.

This chain uses TRBV11-2 with TRBJ2-3; TRBD1 agrees at 7 bases. The CDR3 extends over 15 amino acids. CDR1 is SGHAT and CDR2 is FQNNGV in the germline V gene. V lost 5 bases and J lost 0; bases outside the gene matches: 5. The CDR3 DNA is TGTGCCAGCAGCCTGGACAGGCTTAGCACAGATACGCAGTATTTT. It specifies CASSLDRLSTDTQYF.

The chain is built from TRBV12-3 or TRBV12-4 and TRBJ1-1, with unresolved D. V lost 6 bases, J lost 7 bases, and 15 bases lay in between. The length of the CDR3 is 13 residues. The CDR3 here is CASSPDGSFEAFF. In nucleotides, the CDR3 is TGTGCCAGCAGCCCAGACGGATCGTTTGAAGCTTTCTTT.

The V call is TRBV7-9, the J call TRBJ2-2; D is ambiguous. V was shortened by 1 base and J by 6 bases, with 6 bases between the two germline ends. This CDR3 region has 13 residues. Germline-derived CDR1 and CDR2 are SEHNR and FQNEAQ (reference sequence). This CDR3 reads CASSLESPGELFF. In nucleotides, the CDR3 is TGTGCCAGCAGCTTAGAATCCCCCGGGGAGCTGTTTTTT.

V usage is TRBV4-2 and J usage is TRBJ2-5; no firm D call. The CDR3 length is 14 residues. V was clipped by 0 bases and J by 3 bases, with 8 bases between them. CDR1 and CDR2 from the germline V gene are LGHNA and YNFKEQ. The CDR3 sequence: CASSQERPEETQYF. The CDR3 nucleotides read TGTGCCAGCAGCCAAGAGCGCCCTGAAGAGACCCAGTACTTC.

V usage is TRBV9 and J usage is TRBJ2-3; no definite D call. The CDR3 covers 16 residues. V gave up 4 bases and J gave up 3 bases, with 18 bases separating them. CDR1 SGDLS and CDR2 YYNGEE come from the germline V gene. For the CDR3, the DNA is TGTGCCAGCAGCATCGAGACAAGTGTGATAACAGATACGCAGTATTTT. It translates to CASSIETSVITDTQYF.

The chain recombines TRBV19 with TRBJ1-2; 9 bases are shared with TRBD1. Trimming cost V 5 bases and J 4 bases; bases outside gene matches: 14. This CDR3 spans 17 amino acids. The germline V gene encodes CDR1 LNHDA and CDR2 SQIVND (reference sequence). The CDR3 DNA is TGTGCCAGTAGTGCCTCTGACTCCGGGACAGGGTCCTATGGCTACACCTTC. Its protein is CASSASDSGTGSYGYTF.